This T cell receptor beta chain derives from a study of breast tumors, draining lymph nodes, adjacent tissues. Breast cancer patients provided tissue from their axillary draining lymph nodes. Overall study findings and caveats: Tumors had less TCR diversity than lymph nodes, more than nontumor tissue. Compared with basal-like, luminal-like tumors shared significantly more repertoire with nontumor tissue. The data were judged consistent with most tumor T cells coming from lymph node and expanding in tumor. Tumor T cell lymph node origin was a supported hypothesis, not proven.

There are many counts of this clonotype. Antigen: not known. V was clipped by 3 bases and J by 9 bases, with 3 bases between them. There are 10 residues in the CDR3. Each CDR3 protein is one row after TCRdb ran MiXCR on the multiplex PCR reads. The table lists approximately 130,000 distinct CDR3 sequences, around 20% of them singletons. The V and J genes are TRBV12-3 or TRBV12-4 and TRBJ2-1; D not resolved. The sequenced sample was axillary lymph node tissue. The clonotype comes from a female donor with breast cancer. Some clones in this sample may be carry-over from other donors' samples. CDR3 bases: TGTGCCAGCAGTTTGATTGAGCAGTTCTTC. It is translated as CASSLIEQFF.